This TCR beta chain is from a study of shared clonotypes between healthy human individuals. Study-level results: Researchers sampled only blood; tissue repertoires likely differ. A reduction in generation probabilities was seen for non-shared clonotypes relative to those shared by all four donors.

Per germline, CDR1 MNHNS and CDR2 SASEGT. This CDR3 has 14 amino acids. CD4+ cell separation produced CD45RA+ naive and CD45RA-negative memory subsets. Sequencing was at deep level. The data were produced by immunoSEQ multiplex PCR, yet TCRdb's version contains in-frame clones alone and is incomplete. This table holds 2 million to 2.5 million clones, approximately 96% found once. Concerning this clone: Antigen: not known. At one end, the junction sequence differs from germline, possibly due to a read error.

The clonotype originates from a man younger than 35 in good health. Sequencing input: naive CD4+ T cells sorted from blood. The sample's subset: CD45RA+ positively selected. V and J are TRBV6-1 and TRBJ2-7; 9 bases are a match to TRBD2. The DNA of the CDR3 is TGTGCCAGCAGTGAATTTTTTTGGCGGGGGGGCCGCCGCTTC. This encodes CASSEFFWRGGRRF.